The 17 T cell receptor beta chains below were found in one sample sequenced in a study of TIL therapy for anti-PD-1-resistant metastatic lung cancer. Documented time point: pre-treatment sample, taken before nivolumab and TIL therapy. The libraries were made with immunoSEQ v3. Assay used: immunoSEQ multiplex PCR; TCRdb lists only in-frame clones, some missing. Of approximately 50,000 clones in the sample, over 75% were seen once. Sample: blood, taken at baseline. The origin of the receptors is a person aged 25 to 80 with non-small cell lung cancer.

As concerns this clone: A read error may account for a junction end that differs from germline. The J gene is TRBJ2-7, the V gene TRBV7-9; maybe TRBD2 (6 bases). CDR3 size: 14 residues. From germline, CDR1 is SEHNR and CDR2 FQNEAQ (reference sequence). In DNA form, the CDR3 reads TGTGCCAGCAGCGTAGCGGCGAGCTCCTACGAGCAGTACTTC. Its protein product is CASSVAASSYEQYF.

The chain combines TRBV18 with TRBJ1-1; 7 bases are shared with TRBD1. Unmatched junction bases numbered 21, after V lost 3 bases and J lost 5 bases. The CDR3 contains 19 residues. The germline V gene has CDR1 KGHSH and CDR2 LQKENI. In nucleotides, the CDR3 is TGTGCCAGCTCACCTCGGGACAGTGGATCCACTGCCCCGGGGACTGAAGCTTTCTTT. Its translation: CASSPRDSGSTAPGTEAFF.

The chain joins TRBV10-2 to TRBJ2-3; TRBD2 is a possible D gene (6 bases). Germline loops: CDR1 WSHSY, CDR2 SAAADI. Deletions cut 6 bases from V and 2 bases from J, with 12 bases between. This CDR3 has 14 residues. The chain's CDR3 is CASSDAGFTDTQYF. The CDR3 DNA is TGCGCCAGCAGCGACGCGGGGTTCACAGATACGCAGTATTTT.

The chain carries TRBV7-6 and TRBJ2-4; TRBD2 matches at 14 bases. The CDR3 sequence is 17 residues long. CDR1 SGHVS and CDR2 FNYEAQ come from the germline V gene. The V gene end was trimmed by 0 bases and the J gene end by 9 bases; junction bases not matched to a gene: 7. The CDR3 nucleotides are TGTGCCAGCAGCTTAGCGACTAGCGGGGGGGCCGTGGGCATTCAGTACTTC. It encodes CASSLATSGGAVGIQYF.

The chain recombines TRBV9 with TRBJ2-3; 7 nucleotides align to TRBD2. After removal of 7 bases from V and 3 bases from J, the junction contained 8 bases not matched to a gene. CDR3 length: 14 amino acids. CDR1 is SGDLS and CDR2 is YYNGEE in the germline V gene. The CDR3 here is CASRGEGWTDTQYF. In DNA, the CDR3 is TGTGCCAGCCGGGGGGAGGGCTGGACAGATACGCAGTATTTT.

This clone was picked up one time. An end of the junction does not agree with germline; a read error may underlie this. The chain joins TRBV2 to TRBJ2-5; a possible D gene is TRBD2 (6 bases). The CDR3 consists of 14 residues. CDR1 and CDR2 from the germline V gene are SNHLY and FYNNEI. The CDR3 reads CASGEEGLGETQYF. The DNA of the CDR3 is TGTGCCAGCGGTGAGGAGGGCTTGGGGGAGACCCAGTACTTC.

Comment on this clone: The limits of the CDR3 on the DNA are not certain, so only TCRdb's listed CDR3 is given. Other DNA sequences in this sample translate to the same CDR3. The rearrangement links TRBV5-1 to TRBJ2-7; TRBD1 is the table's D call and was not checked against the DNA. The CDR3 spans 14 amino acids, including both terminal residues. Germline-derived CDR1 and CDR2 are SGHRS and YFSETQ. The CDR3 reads CASSFGQGAGEQYF.

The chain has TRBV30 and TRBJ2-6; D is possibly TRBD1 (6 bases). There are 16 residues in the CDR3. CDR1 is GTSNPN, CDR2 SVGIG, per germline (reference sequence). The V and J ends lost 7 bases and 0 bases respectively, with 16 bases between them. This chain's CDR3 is CASPRQGISGANVLTF. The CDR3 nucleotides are TGTGCCTCCCCCCGGCAGGGGATCTCTGGGGCCAACGTCCTGACTTTC.

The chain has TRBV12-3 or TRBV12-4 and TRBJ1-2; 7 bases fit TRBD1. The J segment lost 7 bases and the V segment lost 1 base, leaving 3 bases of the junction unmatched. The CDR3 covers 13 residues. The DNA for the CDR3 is TGTGCCAGCAGTTTAGGGACAGGACTTGGCTACACCTTC. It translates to CASSLGTGLGYTF.

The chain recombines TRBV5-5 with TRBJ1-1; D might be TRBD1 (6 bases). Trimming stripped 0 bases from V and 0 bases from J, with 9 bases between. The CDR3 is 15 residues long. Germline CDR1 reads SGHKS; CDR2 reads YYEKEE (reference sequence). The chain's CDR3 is CASSLGGQMNTEAFF. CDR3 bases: TGTGCCAGCAGCTTGGGAGGACAGATGAACACTGAAGCTTTCTTT.

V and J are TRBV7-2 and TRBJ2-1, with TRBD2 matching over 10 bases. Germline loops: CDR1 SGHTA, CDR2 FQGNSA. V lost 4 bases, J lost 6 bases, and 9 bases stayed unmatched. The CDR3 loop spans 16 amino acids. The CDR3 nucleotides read TGTGCCAGCAGCTCTCAGCCGGGACTAGCGACCAATGAGCAGTTCTTC. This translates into CASSSQPGLATNEQFF. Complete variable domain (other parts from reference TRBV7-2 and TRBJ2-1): GAGVSQSPSNKVTEKGKDVELRCDPISGHTALYWYRQSLGQGLEFLIYFQGNSAPDKSGLPSDRFSAERTGGSVSTLTIQRTQQEDSAVYLCASSSQPGLATNEQFFGPGTRLTVL.

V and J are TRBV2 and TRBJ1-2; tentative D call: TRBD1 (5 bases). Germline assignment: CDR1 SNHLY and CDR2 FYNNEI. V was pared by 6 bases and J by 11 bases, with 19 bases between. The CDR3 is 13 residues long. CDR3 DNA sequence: TGTGCCAGCAGAGGTGGTATCGGGACTGGATACACCTTC. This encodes CASRGGIGTGYTF.

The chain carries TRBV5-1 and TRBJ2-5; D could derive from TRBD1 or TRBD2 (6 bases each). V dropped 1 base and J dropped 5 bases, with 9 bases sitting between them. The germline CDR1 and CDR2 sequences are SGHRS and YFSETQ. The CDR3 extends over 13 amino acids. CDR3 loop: CASSLWRGETQYF. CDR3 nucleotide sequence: TGCGCCAGCAGCTTGTGGAGGGGGGAGACCCAGTACTTC.

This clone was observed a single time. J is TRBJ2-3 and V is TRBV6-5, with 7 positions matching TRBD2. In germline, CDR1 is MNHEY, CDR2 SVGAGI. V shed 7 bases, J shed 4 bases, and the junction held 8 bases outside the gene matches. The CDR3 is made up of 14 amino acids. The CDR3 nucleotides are TGTGCCAGCAATCGGGGGGTTCCGGCAGATACGCAGTATTTT. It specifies CASNRGVPADTQYF.

The CDR3 loop is CAWSKRSGGVDTQYF. As DNA, the CDR3 is TGTGCCTGGAGTAAAAGGAGCGGGGGAGTAGATACGCAGTATTTT. The chain carries TRBV30 and TRBJ2-3; 8 bases are a match to TRBD2. CDR1 GTSNPN and CDR2 SVGIG come from the germline V gene (reference sequence). J gave up 5 bases and V 2 bases, and 9 bases lay outside the gene matches. The CDR3 covers 15 residues.

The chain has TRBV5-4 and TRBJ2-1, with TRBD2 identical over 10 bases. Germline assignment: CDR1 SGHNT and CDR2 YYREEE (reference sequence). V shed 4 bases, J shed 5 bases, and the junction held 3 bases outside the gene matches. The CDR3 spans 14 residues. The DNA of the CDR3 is TGTGCCAGCAGCCTAGCGGGGGTGAACAATGAGCAGTTCTTC. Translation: CASSLAGVNNEQFF.

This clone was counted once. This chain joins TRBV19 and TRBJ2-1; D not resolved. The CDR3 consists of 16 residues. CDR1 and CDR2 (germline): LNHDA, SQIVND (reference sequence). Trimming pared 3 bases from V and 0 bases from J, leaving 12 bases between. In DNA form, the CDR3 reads TGTGCCAGTAGTATTGGCCATACGAGCTCCTACAATGAGCAGTTCTTC. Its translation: CASSIGHTSSYNEQFF. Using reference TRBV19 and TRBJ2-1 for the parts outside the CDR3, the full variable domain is DGGITQSPKYLFRKEGQNVTLSCEQNLNHDAMYWYRQDPGQGLRLIYYSQIVNDFQKGDIAEGYSVSREKKESFPLTVTSAQKNPTAFYLCASSIGHTSSYNEQFFGPGTRLTVL.